The clone carrying this T cell receptor (beta chain) was counted between two and nine times. Its antigen is currently unknown. Cells sorted as Tregs were CD4+, CD25+ and CD127-/low. Study-wide results and caveats: The larger-cohort validation was restricted to a single TCR beta V-J rearrangement rather than whole repertoires. Tumor memory CD4+ T cell TCR gene usage clustered with blood and lymph node memory CD4+ cells and lymph node naive CD4+ cells. Tumor-infiltrating Treg TCR alpha and beta sequences overlapped most with tumor naive CD4+ T cells, then blood naive.

Germline V gene sequence: CDR1 SGHNT, CDR2 YYREEE (reference sequence). V was shortened by 4 bases and J by 0 bases, with 12 bases between the two germline ends. This CDR3 has 15 amino acids. Constant-region reverse primers amplified full-length variable regions, followed by semi-nested Nested Universal Primer A PCR. TCRdb called the 5' RACE reads again in MiXCR, with one record for every CDR3 protein. The sample carries about 59,000 distinct CDR3 sequences, roughly 20% recorded once. The sequencing sample was made of tumor-infiltrating Tregs sorted from the breast tumor. This TCR was sampled from a female donor with breast cancer. This chain links TRBV5-4 with TRBJ2-3; D is uncertain. The CDR3 DNA is TGTGCCAGCAGCCCGGACGCCCTTAGCACAGATACGCAGTATTTT. Translation gives CASSPDALSTDTQYF.